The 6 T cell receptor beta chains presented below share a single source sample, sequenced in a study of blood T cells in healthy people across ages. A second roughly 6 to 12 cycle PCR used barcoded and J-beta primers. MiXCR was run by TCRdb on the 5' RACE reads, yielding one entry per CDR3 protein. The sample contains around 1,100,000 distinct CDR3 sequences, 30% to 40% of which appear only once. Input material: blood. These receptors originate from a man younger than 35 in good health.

This CDR3 reads CSARDLGDFRADTQYF. The DNA of the CDR3 is TGCAGTGCTAGAGATCTCGGGGACTTCAGGGCAGATACGCAGTATTTT. The chain couples TRBV20-1 to TRBJ2-3, with TRBD2 as a possible D gene (6 bases). Germline V gene sequence: CDR1 DFQATT, CDR2 SNEGSKA (reference sequence). V lost 0 bases, J lost 4 bases, and 17 bases lay in between. The CDR3 totals 16 residues.

DNA for the CDR3: TGTGCCAGCAGCTTATCCAGTATTCAGGGGTATGGCTACACCTTC. Protein: CASSLSSIQGYGYTF. The chain uses TRBV7-2 and TRBJ1-2; a possible D gene is TRBD1 (6 bases). CDR1 is SGHTA and CDR2 is FQGNSA in the germline V gene. The V end lost 2 bases, the J end lost 5 bases, and 15 bases lay between the germline ends. The CDR3 has 15 residues.

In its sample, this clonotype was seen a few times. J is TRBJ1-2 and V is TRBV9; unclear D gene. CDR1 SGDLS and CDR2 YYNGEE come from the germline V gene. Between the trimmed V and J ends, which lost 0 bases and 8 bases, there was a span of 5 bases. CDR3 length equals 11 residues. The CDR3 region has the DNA TGTGCCAGCAGCGTAGGATTAGGCTACACCTTC. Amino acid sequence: CASSVGLGYTF.

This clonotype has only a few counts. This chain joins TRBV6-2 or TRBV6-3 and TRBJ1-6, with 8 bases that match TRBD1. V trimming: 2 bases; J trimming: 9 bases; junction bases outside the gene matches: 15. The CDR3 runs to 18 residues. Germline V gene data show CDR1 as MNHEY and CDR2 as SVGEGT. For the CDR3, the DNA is TGTGCCAGCAGTTACCACCCACGGGACAGGACCTTTTCTTCACCCCTCCACTTT. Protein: CASSYHPRDRTFSSPLHF.

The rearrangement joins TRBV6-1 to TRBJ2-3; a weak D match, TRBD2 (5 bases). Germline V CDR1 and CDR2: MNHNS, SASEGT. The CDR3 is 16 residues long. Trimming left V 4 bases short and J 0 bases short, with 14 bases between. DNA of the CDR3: TGTGCCAGCAGTGGCCCCCGGGGTTTCAGCACAGATACGCAGTATTTT. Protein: CASSGPRGFSTDTQYF.

CDR3 amino acids: CASSPTPGAMNTEAFF. The CDR3 DNA follows: TGTGCCAGCTCACCAACCCCGGGAGCCATGAACACTGAAGCTTTCTTT. V is TRBV18 and J is TRBJ1-1; D unclear. The germline CDR1 and CDR2 sequences are KGHSH and LQKENI. CDR3 length: 16 amino acids. V lost 2 bases, J lost 0 bases, and 13 bases lay in between.